This T cell receptor (beta chain) was sequenced during a study of shared clonotypes between healthy human individuals. Turning to the study itself: The donor pool was made up of two women and three men aged 18 to 49.

The investigators split CD4+ cells into a CD45RA+ naive subset and a CD45RA-negative memory subset. Note on this clone: Other DNA sequences from this sample encode an identical CDR3 as well.

Original data processing: Junction-only sequences without quality scores came from ImmunoSEQ, so filtering differed. Sequencing used immunoSEQ multiplex PCR; TCRdb keeps in-frame clones, though not all of them. For V, J and clone size, that table is used; D and trimming come from the DNA. Found here are millions of clones, just over 90% of them singletons; the top ten hold 0.13% to 0.15%. The sample was naive CD4+ T cells sorted from blood. Noted subset: CD45RA+ positively selected. This clonotype was obtained from a man aged 18 to 29 in good health.

Here the CDR3 DNA reads TGCGCCAGCAGCCTTGGCTCGGTTAACACCGGGGAGCTGTTTTTT. Residues: CASSLGSVNTGELFF. This sequence joins TRBV5-1 and TRBJ2-2; no firm D call. V was pared by 4 bases and J by 2 bases, with 12 bases between. In germline, CDR1 is SGHRS, CDR2 YFSETQ. The CDR3 runs to 15 residues.